These T cell receptor beta chains were read from a single sample in a study of response to subunit inactivated influenza vaccine. TCRdb processed the RT-PCR reads anew with MiXCR; each CDR3 protein has one entry. The profile shows approximately 520,000 distinct CDR3 sequences, more than 15% of them singletons. The sample consisted of CD4+ T cells sorted from PBMCs, taken around 2 years after vaccination. The receptor source for this set is a man in his fifties or sixties who received an inactivated influenza vaccine. Each CDR3 is given without its conserved first and last residue. The order of the fields is V gene, J gene, CDR3 protein.

v_call: TRBV28
j_call: TRBJ2-7
cdr3_aa: ASSLFPGTGTYEQY

v_call: TRBV5-6
j_call: TRBJ2-2
cdr3_aa: ASSYRRLRTSGNTGELF

v_call: TRBV3-1
j_call: TRBJ2-2
cdr3_aa: ATAPGRNTGELF

v_call: TRBV7-9
j_call: TRBJ2-1
cdr3_aa: ASSLVSNKEQF

v_call: TRBV5-1
j_call: TRBJ2-1
cdr3_aa: ASSLGGLAGNNEQF

v_call: TRBV7-2
j_call: TRBJ1-4
cdr3_aa: ASSLGSGTGLEKLF

v_call: TRBV6-1
j_call: TRBJ2-7
cdr3_aa: ASSALRRLLLAGGTEQY

v_call: TRBV7-8
j_call: TRBJ2-5
cdr3_aa: ASSPIRRGQVAETQY

v_call: TRBV7-9
j_call: TRBJ2-7
cdr3_aa: ASSRDVSYEQY

v_call: TRBV12-3/TRBV12-4
j_call: TRBJ2-7
cdr3_aa: ASSPQGGLGEQY

v_call: TRBV12-3/TRBV12-4
j_call: TRBJ2-3
cdr3_aa: ASTYRGGTDTQY

v_call: TRBV5-1
j_call: TRBJ1-4
cdr3_aa: ASSDYTGAKLF

v_call: TRBV5-6
j_call: TRBJ1-4
cdr3_aa: ASSFGLSDEKLF

v_call: TRBV20-1
j_call: TRBJ2-1
cdr3_aa: SARSGGPQNEQF

v_call: TRBV5-4
j_call: TRBJ2-1
cdr3_aa: ASSPRTSYNNEQF

v_call: TRBV3-1
j_call: TRBJ1-1
cdr3_aa: ASGGRVNTEAF

v_call: TRBV27
j_call: TRBJ2-3
cdr3_aa: ASSFVRGGGDTQY

v_call: TRBV2
j_call: TRBJ1-4
cdr3_aa: ASTRDSNEKLF

v_call: TRBV29-1
j_call: TRBJ1-2
cdr3_aa: SVQGEVSGYT

v_call: TRBV15
j_call: TRBJ1-1
cdr3_aa: ATSRDPDTEAF

v_call: TRBV28
j_call: TRBJ2-5
cdr3_aa: ASSSRSSAFQETQY

v_call: TRBV29-1
j_call: TRBJ2-3
cdr3_aa: SVGQREGLFTDTQY

v_call: TRBV20-1
j_call: TRBJ1-6
cdr3_aa: SARSQPGTSNNSPLH

v_call: TRBV29-1
j_call: TRBJ2-2
cdr3_aa: SVATSGELF

v_call: TRBV7-6
j_call: TRBJ1-2
cdr3_aa: ASSLAAGSYGYT

v_call: TRBV7-2
j_call: TRBJ2-3
cdr3_aa: ASSLHGLLTDTQY

v_call: TRBV5-1
j_call: TRBJ2-1
cdr3_aa: ASSTSGLAGVEQF

v_call: TRBV28
j_call: TRBJ2-3
cdr3_aa: ASSPLGGLLTDTQY

v_call: TRBV10-3
j_call: TRBJ1-5
cdr3_aa: AIRDTESNQPQH

v_call: TRBV7-9
j_call: TRBJ2-1
cdr3_aa: ASSLDGPDEQF

v_call: TRBV29-1
j_call: TRBJ2-7
cdr3_aa: SVSMGAGYEQY

v_call: TRBV12-3/TRBV12-4
j_call: TRBJ2-5
cdr3_aa: ASSRQELQETQY

v_call: TRBV7-2
j_call: TRBJ1-6
cdr3_aa: ASSLRGSSNSPLH

v_call: TRBV20-1
j_call: TRBJ2-1
cdr3_aa: SAPRGSPHNEQF

v_call: TRBV20-1
j_call: TRBJ2-1
cdr3_aa: SAREGLQF

v_call: TRBV28
j_call: TRBJ2-3
cdr3_aa: ASSSVGQGASTQY

v_call: TRBV6-5
j_call: TRBJ2-1
cdr3_aa: ASSYLSLNSLGGNEQF

v_call: TRBV6-2/TRBV6-3
j_call: TRBJ2-7
cdr3_aa: ASSKGSLSPSYEQY

v_call: TRBV10-3
j_call: TRBJ2-7
cdr3_aa: AISGGTGGQRTPREQY

v_call: TRBV12-3/TRBV12-4
j_call: TRBJ1-1
cdr3_aa: ASSFRQGTTEAF

v_call: TRBV6-2/TRBV6-3
j_call: TRBJ2-7
cdr3_aa: ASIGHGSSYEQY

v_call: TRBV7-2
j_call: TRBJ2-7
cdr3_aa: ASSFGGSGSKNEQY

v_call: TRBV12-3/TRBV12-4
j_call: TRBJ1-1
cdr3_aa: ASSLRVPGHTEAF

v_call: TRBV5-6
j_call: TRBJ1-4
cdr3_aa: ASSLPTGEKLF

v_call: TRBV12-3/TRBV12-4
j_call: TRBJ2-3
cdr3_aa: ASRSTSGTQY

v_call: TRBV20-1
j_call: TRBJ2-3
cdr3_aa: SARDRLVGTDTQY

v_call: TRBV4-1
j_call: TRBJ2-5
cdr3_aa: ASSQVRGTGEETQY

v_call: TRBV28
j_call: TRBJ2-3
cdr3_aa: ASSLSLAGGTDTQY

v_call: TRBV18
j_call: TRBJ2-3
cdr3_aa: ASSPIAGVSTDTQY

v_call: TRBV7-9
j_call: TRBJ1-1
cdr3_aa: ASSLFEMNTEAF

v_call: TRBV12-3/TRBV12-4
j_call: TRBJ2-1
cdr3_aa: ASTPVWYNEQF

v_call: TRBV6-5
j_call: TRBJ1-2
cdr3_aa: ASSYSGTRYGYT

v_call: TRBV12-3/TRBV12-4
j_call: TRBJ2-1
cdr3_aa: ASSPPASGGYNEQF

v_call: TRBV12-3/TRBV12-4
j_call: TRBJ2-3
cdr3_aa: ASSLGRVRDTQY

v_call: TRBV11-2
j_call: TRBJ1-1
cdr3_aa: ASSADMNTEAF

v_call: TRBV4-2
j_call: TRBJ2-3
cdr3_aa: ASSQGGRDRNTDTQY

v_call: TRBV20-1
j_call: TRBJ2-1
cdr3_aa: SASGGTSGRNEQF